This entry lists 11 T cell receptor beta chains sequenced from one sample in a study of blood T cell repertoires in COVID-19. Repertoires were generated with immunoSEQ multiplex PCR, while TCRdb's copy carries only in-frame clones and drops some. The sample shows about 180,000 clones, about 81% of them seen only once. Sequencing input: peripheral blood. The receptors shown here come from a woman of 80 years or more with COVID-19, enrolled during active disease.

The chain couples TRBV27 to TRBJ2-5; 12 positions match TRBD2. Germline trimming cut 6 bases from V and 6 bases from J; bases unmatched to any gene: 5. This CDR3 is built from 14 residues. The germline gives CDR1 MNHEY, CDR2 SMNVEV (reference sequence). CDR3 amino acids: CASRRLAGEQTQYF. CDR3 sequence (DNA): TGTGCCAGCAGGAGACTAGCGGGGGAACAGACCCAGTACTTC.

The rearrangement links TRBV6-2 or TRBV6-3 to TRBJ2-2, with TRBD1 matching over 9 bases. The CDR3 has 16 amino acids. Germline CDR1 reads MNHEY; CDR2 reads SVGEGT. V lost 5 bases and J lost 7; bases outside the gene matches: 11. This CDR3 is CASSQIDRGYHGELFF. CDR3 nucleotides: TGTGCCAGCAGTCAGATAGACAGGGGGTATCACGGGGAGCTGTTTTTT.

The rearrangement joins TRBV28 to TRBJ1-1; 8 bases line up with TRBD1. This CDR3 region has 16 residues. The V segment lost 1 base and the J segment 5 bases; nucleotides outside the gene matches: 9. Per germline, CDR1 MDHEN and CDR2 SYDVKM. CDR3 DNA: TGTGCCAGCAGTTTATCTCCAGGGGGCGAAGTGACTGAAGCTTTCTTT. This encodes CASSLSPGGEVTEAFF.

CDR3 amino acids: CASSINSGSGNEQFF. As DNA, the CDR3 is TGTGCCAGTAGTATAAATAGCGGGAGCGGCAATGAGCAGTTCTTC. The chain uses TRBV19 and TRBJ2-1; 9 positions agree with TRBD2. Trimming at V came to 2 bases and at J to 6 bases, leaving 5 bases not matched to a gene. CDR1 is LNHDA, CDR2 SQIVND, per germline (reference sequence). The CDR3 runs to 15 residues.

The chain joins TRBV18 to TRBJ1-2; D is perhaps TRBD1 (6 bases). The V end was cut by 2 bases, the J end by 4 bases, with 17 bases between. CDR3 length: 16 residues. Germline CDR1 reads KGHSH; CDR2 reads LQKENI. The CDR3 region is CASSPFVQGFSYGYTF. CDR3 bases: TGTGCCAGCTCACCATTCGTACAGGGTTTTAGCTATGGCTACACCTTC.

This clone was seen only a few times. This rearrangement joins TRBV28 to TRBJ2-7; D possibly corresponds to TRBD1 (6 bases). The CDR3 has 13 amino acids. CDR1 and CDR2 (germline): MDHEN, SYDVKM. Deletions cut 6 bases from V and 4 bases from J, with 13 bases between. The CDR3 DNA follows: TGTGCCAGCAGGGGGGCCAGGGCATACGAGCAGTACTTC. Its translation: CASRGARAYEQYF.

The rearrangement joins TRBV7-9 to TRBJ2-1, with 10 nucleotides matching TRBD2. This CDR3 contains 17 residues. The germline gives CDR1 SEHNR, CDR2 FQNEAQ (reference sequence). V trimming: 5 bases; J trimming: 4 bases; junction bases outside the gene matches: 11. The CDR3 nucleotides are TGTGCCAGCAGCCCGACACCCCTAGCGGGGGCGTACAATGAGCAGTTCTTC. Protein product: CASSPTPLAGAYNEQFF. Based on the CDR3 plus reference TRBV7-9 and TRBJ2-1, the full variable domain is DTGVSQNPRHKITKRGQNVTFRCDPISEHNRLYWYRQTLGQGPEFLTYFQNEAQLEKSRLLSDRFSAERPKGSFSTLEIQRTEQGDSAMYLCASSPTPLAGAYNEQFFGPGTRLTVL.

The CDR3 nucleotides read TGCGCCAGCAGCCCCCCGACAGGTCGTCCCCATGCCGGGGAGCTGTTTTTT. Its protein is CASSPPTGRPHAGELFF. V usage is TRBV4-1 and J usage is TRBJ2-2, with D possibly matching TRBD1 (6 bases). Germline V gene data show CDR1 as MGHRA and CDR2 as YSYEKL. This CDR3 spans 17 amino acids. Trimming pared 4 bases from V and 6 bases from J, leaving 21 bases between.

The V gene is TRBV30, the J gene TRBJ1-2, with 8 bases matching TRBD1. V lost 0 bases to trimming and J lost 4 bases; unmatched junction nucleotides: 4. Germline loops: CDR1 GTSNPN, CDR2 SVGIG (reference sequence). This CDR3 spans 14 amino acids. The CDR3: CAWSVQGVSYGYTF. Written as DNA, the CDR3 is TGTGCCTGGAGTGTACAGGGGGTTAGCTATGGCTACACCTTC.

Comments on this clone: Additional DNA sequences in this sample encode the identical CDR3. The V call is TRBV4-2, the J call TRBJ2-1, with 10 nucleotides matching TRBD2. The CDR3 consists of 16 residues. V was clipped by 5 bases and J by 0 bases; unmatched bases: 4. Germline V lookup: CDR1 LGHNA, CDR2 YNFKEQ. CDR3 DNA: TGTGCCAGCAGCACCCGGACTAGCGGCTCCTACAATGAGCAGTTCTTC. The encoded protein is CASSTRTSGSYNEQFF.

CDR3 sequence: CASSLVSWREGRETQYF. The CDR3 DNA is TGTGCCAGCAGCTTAGTCAGCTGGCGGGAGGGCCGGGAGACCCAGTACTTC. J is TRBJ2-5 and V is TRBV7-2; 9 bases align to TRBD2. This CDR3 has 17 residues. The junction had 11 bases not matched to a gene; V was cut back by 1 base and J by 5 bases. Germline V CDR1 and CDR2: SGHTA, FQGNSA.